This T cell receptor beta chain was retrieved from a study of CD8 T cells in ankylosing spondylitis. Study-level points and caveats: Significant enrichment of disease-linked clones was reported in matched ankylosing spondylitis synovial fluid.

In this sample, this clonotype turned up a few times. Its cognate antigen is unknown. This CDR3 contains 13 residues. CDR1 and CDR2 (germline): LNHNV, YYDKDF (reference sequence). The trim removed 5 bases at V and 3 bases at J, leaving 3 bases unmatched. The authors made TCR beta libraries by quantitative 5'-RACE with molecular barcodes. MiXCR was run by TCRdb on the 5' RACE reads, yielding one entry per CDR3 protein. The table includes about 340,000 distinct CDR3 sequences, 20% detected once. The receptor was derived from a male donor with ankylosing spondylitis or in good health (not recorded which). This chain links TRBV15 with TRBJ2-7; 8 bases line up with TRBD2. Specimen: blood, either unsorted or a sorted T cell fraction (not recorded which). The CDR3 protein is CATSGSGIYEQYF. The CDR3 nucleotides read TGTGCCACCAGCGGTAGCGGGATCTACGAGCAGTACTTC.